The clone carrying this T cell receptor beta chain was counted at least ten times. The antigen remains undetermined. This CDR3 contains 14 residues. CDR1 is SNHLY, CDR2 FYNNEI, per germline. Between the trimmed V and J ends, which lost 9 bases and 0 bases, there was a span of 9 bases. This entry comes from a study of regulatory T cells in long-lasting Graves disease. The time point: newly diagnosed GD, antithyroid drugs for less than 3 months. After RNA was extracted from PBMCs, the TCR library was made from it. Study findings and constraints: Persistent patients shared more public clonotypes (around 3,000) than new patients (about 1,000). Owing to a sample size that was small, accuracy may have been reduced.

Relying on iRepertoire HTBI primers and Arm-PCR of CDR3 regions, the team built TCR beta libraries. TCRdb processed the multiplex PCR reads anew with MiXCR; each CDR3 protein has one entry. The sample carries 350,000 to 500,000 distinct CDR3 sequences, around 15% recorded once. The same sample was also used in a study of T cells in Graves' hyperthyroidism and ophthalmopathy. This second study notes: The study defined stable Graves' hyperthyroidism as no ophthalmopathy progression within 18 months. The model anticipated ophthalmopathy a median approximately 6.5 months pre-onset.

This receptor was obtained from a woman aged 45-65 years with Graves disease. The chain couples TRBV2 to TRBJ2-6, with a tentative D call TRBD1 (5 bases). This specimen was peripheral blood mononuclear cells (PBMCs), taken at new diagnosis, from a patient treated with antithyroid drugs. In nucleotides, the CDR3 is TGTGCCAGACAGGAATTCTCTGGGGCCAACGTCCTGACTTTC. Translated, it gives CARQEFSGANVLTF.